The clone carrying this T cell receptor beta chain has more than one count but fewer than ten. This CDR3 contains 15 residues. Germline V lookup: CDR1 LGHNA, CDR2 YNFKEQ. With 0 bases clipped from V and 5 bases from J, the junction kept 3 bases outside the gene matches. This specimen comes from a study of T-cell memory formation after mild COVID-19. MiXCR was run by TCRdb on the 5' RACE reads, yielding one entry per CDR3 protein. This sample has about 400,000 distinct CDR3 sequences, with roughly 15% found just once. J is TRBJ2-5 and V is TRBV4-2; 10 positions match TRBD2. The source is a man between 18 and 29 years old who had mild COVID-19 (a few samples of this study predate the infection). Cell type and time point are not known. Sequencing was done on a sample of PBMCs or a T cell subset sorted from them (not recorded which). The CDR3 coding sequence is TGTGCCAGCAGCCAAGATGGGGGACTAGCGGAGACCCAGTACTTC. Translated: CASSQDGGLAETQYF.